The 24 T cell receptor beta chains below come from one sample, sequenced in a study of blood T cell repertoires in COVID-19. The data were produced by immunoSEQ multiplex PCR, yet TCRdb's version contains in-frame clones alone and is incomplete. The table includes around 140,000 clones, over 70% detected once. The source material was PBMCs or T cells enriched from blood (not recorded which). The receptors shown here come from a man aged 55 to 70 who had recovered from COVID-19.

J is TRBJ1-2 and V is TRBV2; 7 positions match TRBD1. Germline lookup yields CDR1 SNHLY and CDR2 FYNNEI. The CDR3 loop spans 13 amino acids. The V gene end was trimmed by 7 bases and the J gene end by 2 bases; junction bases not matched to a gene: 4. As DNA, the CDR3 is TGTGCCAGCACCCTCAGGGGGAACTATGGCTACACCTTC. As protein: CASTLRGNYGYTF.

The V call is TRBV29-1, the J call TRBJ2-2; 16 nucleotides line up with TRBD2. The germline V gene encodes CDR1 SQVTM and CDR2 ANQGSEA. The CDR3 is made up of 19 amino acids. The trim removed 4 bases at V and 5 bases at J, leaving 13 bases unmatched. The CDR3 DNA follows: TGCAGCGTTGCCGGGCAGGGACTAGCGGGGGGGCCTGGGACCGGGGAGCTGTTTTTT. Translated: CSVAGQGLAGGPGTGELFF.

The CDR3 sequence: CASSLVRGAGNQPQHF. The CDR3 DNA follows: TGTGCCAGCAGCTTAGTTCGCGGGGCGGGGAATCAGCCCCAGCATTTT. The chain recombines TRBV7-8 with TRBJ1-5; tentatively, D is TRBD1 (5 bases). Per germline, CDR1 SGHVS and CDR2 FQNEAQ. V gave up 1 base and J gave up 4 bases, with 14 bases separating them. CDR3 length: 16 amino acids.

The J gene is TRBJ1-2, the V gene TRBV27; 9 bases agree with TRBD1. The V and J ends lost 6 bases and 4 bases, in that order; junction bases with no gene match: 3. Germline V CDR1 and CDR2: MNHEY, SMNVEV (reference sequence). The CDR3 has 13 amino acids. As DNA, the CDR3 is TGTGCCAGCAGGAGGGACAGGGCCTATGGCTACACCTTC. Translating it yields CASRRDRAYGYTF.

V usage is TRBV7-3 and J usage is TRBJ2-1; 12 nucleotides line up with TRBD2. The length of the CDR3 is 15 residues. Germline trimming cut 5 bases from V and 7 bases from J; bases unmatched to any gene: 6. Germline V gives CDR1 SGHTA, CDR2 FQGTGA. CDR3 amino acids: CASSNLAGGRNEQFF. The DNA for the CDR3 is TGTGCCAGCAGCAACCTAGCGGGAGGGCGAAATGAGCAGTTCTTC.

A few counts support this clone. The chain carries TRBV7-9 and TRBJ1-1; no firm D call. The ends were cut back, 1 base at V and 4 bases at J, with 13 bases in the middle. The CDR3 length is 15 residues. Germline CDR1 reads SEHNR; CDR2 reads FQNEAQ (reference sequence). CDR3 residues: CASSLVRSLGTEAFF. CDR3 coding DNA: TGTGCCAGCAGCTTAGTGCGGTCTTTGGGCACTGAAGCTTTCTTT.

This clone was seen only once. V usage is TRBV4-1 and J usage is TRBJ1-5, with D perhaps matching TRBD1 (5 bases). Germline-derived CDR1 and CDR2 are MGHRA and YSYEKL. The CDR3 is 13 amino acids. Trimming removed 4 bases at V and 14 bases at J, with 18 bases between. The CDR3 coding sequence is TGCGCCAGCAGCCCCCCTTGGGGCAGGTACAAGCATTTT. Its translation is CASSPPWGRYKHF.

This clone has just one count. The gene calls are TRBV29-1 and TRBJ1-1; unclear D gene. Per germline, CDR1 SQVTM and CDR2 ANQGSEA. V was clipped by 4 bases and J by 4 bases, with 10 bases between them. The CDR3 consists of 12 residues. The CDR3 protein is CSVALSSTEAFF. Written as DNA, the CDR3 is TGCAGCGTTGCCCTTAGCAGCACTGAAGCTTTCTTT.

The rearrangement links TRBV6-5 to TRBJ2-7, with 7 bases fitting TRBD2. CDR3 size: 16 residues. Germline V CDR1 and CDR2: MNHEY, SVGAGI. J was trimmed by 0 bases and V by 4 bases; bases with no gene match: 9. The CDR3 DNA is TGTGCCAGCAGTTCAGCCACCCAGCGGGGCTCCTACGAGCAGTACTTC. Protein sequence: CASSSATQRGSYEQYF.

V gene TRBV27 combines with J gene TRBJ2-5; D is perhaps TRBD2 (6 bases). Germline assignment: CDR1 MNHEY and CDR2 SMNVEV (reference sequence). This CDR3 spans 13 amino acids. Trimming removed 5 bases at V and 4 bases at J, with 11 bases between. The DNA for the CDR3 is TGTGCCAGCAGTCGGAGGGCCGGAGAGACCCAGTACTTC. Protein sequence: CASSRRAGETQYF.

V gene TRBV6-5 combines with J gene TRBJ2-5; D may be TRBD2 (5 bases). The germline gives CDR1 MNHEY, CDR2 SVGAGI. V gave up 7 bases and J gave up 5 bases, with 11 bases separating them. This CDR3 has 12 amino acids. The CDR3: CASTRGMETQYF. The CDR3 nucleotides are TGTGCCAGCACACGGGGAATGGAGACCCAGTACTTC.

CDR3 nucleotides: TGTGCCAGCAGTTTATTACAGGGGGTTCCGTACTTC. As protein: CASSLLQGVPYF. The chain is built from TRBV6-5 and TRBJ2-7; the match to TRBD1 covers 8 bases. The V gene's germline CDR1 is MNHEY and CDR2 SVGAGI. This CDR3 spans 12 amino acids. V dropped 4 bases and J dropped 12; count of bases not matched to a gene: 8.

J is TRBJ1-6 and V is TRBV6-5; TRBD1 agrees at 10 bases. Germline V CDR1 and CDR2: MNHEY, SVGAGI. CDR3 length: 15 residues. Trimming removed 4 bases from V and 9 bases from J; junction bases left unmatched: 6. The CDR3 coding sequence is TGTGCCAGCAGTTGGGACAGGGGTGCAGGTTCACCCCTCCACTTT. Its translation: CASSWDRGAGSPLHF.

The count of this clone is one. The CDR3 DNA sequence: TGTGCCAGCAGCCTTTCTCGGGGAGTGTTCAATGAGCAGTTCTTC. Translation gives CASSLSRGVFNEQFF. The J gene is TRBJ2-1, the V gene TRBV7-3; a weak D match, TRBD2 (5 bases). Germline CDR1 reads SGHTA; CDR2 reads FQGTGA. This CDR3 is built from 15 residues. Between the trimmed V and J ends, which lost 5 bases and 6 bases, there was a span of 17 bases.

The chain carries TRBV11-3 and TRBJ2-5; 11 nucleotides agree with TRBD2. V lost 1 base, J lost 6 bases, and 10 bases stayed unmatched. Germline V CDR1 and CDR2: SGHNT, YENEEA. The CDR3 covers 17 residues. The CDR3 loop is CASSLGGRLAGGQTQYF. The CDR3 DNA follows: TGTGCCAGCAGCTTAGGAGGCCGGCTAGCGGGAGGACAGACCCAGTACTTC.

This clone has a single count. CDR3 loop: CASRLGLNTEAFF. DNA for the CDR3: TGTGCCAGCAGGTTGGGGCTGAACACTGAAGCTTTCTTT. V usage is TRBV28 and J usage is TRBJ1-1, with D perhaps TRBD1 (5 bases). CDR1 and CDR2 from the germline V gene are MDHEN and SYDVKM. The length of the CDR3 is 13 residues. V dropped 6 bases and J dropped 0 bases, with 8 bases sitting between them.

This rearrangement joins TRBV5-1 to TRBJ2-5, with no clear D. The CDR3 sequence is 14 residues long. CDR1 SGHRS and CDR2 YFSETQ come from the germline V gene. Trimming removed 0 bases from V and 4 bases from J, with 10 bases in between. DNA of the CDR3: TGCGCCAGCAGCTTGGGGGCAGGTCCAGAGACCCAGTACTTC. Residues: CASSLGAGPETQYF.

The rearrangement uses TRBV27 and TRBJ1-6; D is perhaps TRBD1 (6 bases). Germline V gene data show CDR1 as MNHEY and CDR2 as SMNVEV (reference sequence). Deletions cut 5 bases from V and 11 bases from J, with 13 bases between. The CDR3 has 13 residues. CDR3: CASSLGHRPPLHF. The DNA for the CDR3 is TGTGCCAGCAGTCTGGGACACCGGCCACCCCTCCACTTT.

This sequence joins TRBV3-1 (or the pseudogene TRBV3-2) and TRBJ2-5; TRBD2 is a possible D gene (5 bases). Germline assignment: CDR1 LGHDT and CDR2 YNNKEL (reference sequence). This CDR3 spans 15 amino acids. V lost 3 bases, J lost 3 bases, and 14 bases lay in between. The CDR3 nucleotides read TGTGCCAGCAGCCACAACCCCACCGGGGAAGAGACCCAGTACTTC. It encodes CASSHNPTGEETQYF.

This sequence joins TRBV10-3 and TRBJ2-2; D gene uncertain. V was cut by 6 bases and J by 6 bases, with 11 bases left in between. Germline CDR1 ENHRY, CDR2 SYGVKD. The CDR3 sequence is 13 residues long. DNA of the CDR3: TGTGCCATCAGACCGCAGGAACCCGGGGAGCTGTTTTTT. This codes for CAIRPQEPGELFF.

The genes are TRBV19 and TRBJ2-1; D call uncertain. This CDR3 comprises 16 residues. Looked up from germline, CDR1 is LNHDA and CDR2 is SQIVND (reference sequence). V was trimmed by 7 bases and J by 3 bases, leaving 19 bases between them. CDR3 loop: CASTEGGVQDYNEQFF. CDR3 in DNA: TGTGCCAGTACCGAAGGCGGTGTTCAAGACTACAATGAGCAGTTCTTC.

Remarks on this clone: The same CDR3 also results from other DNA sequences found in this sample. The chain is built from TRBV29-1 and TRBJ1-1, with unresolved D. Germline V gene lookup returns CDR1 SQVTM and CDR2 ANQGSEA. The CDR3 has 10 amino acids. The V gene lost 3 bases and the J gene lost 4 bases, with 3 bases spanning the gap. CDR3 sequence (DNA): TGCAGCGTTGACGTCACTGAAGCTTTCTTT. Residues: CSVDVTEAFF.

This clone was seen a single time. This chain links TRBV4-2 with TRBJ2-5; possibly TRBD2 for D (6 bases). Between the trimmed V and J ends, which lost 3 bases and 2 bases, there was a span of 10 bases. Germline V gene data show CDR1 as LGHNA and CDR2 as YNFKEQ. This CDR3 is built from 14 residues. The CDR3 DNA reads TGTGCCAGCAGCCACGGACTACTACAAGAGACCCAGTACTTC. Its protein is CASSHGLLQETQYF.

This clone was seen once. The rearrangement joins TRBV7-3 to TRBJ2-2; tentative D call: TRBD1 (5 bases). The germline CDR1 and CDR2 sequences are SGHTA and FQGTGA. V lost 6 bases, J lost 6 bases, and 8 bases lay in between. This CDR3 is built from 12 residues. The CDR3 DNA reads TGTGCCAGCAGTGTAGGGGCCGGGGAGCTGTTTTTT. This encodes CASSVGAGELFF.